The clone carrying this TCR beta chain was detected only a few times. Treatment indicated: oral pan-JAK inhibitor, 5-10 mg twice daily. The entry originates in a study of CD8+ T cells in alopecia areata. As the sequencing template, cDNA was produced by extracting RNA and reverse transcribing it. Sequencing was performed with immunoSEQ multiplex PCR; in TCRdb, only in-frame clones are kept and a portion is missing. The repertoire holds over 80,000 clones, with about 44% as singletons. Germline loops: CDR1 LGHNA, CDR2 YSLEER. Trimming cost V 1 base and J 5 bases; bases outside gene matches: 10. The CDR3 is made up of 16 amino acids.

This TCR came from a human donor with alopecia areata. The chain has TRBV4-3 and TRBJ2-5; 7 nucleotides align to TRBD2. The sample was CD8+ T cells sorted from blood, taken at week 24, from a patient treated with tofacitinib. The CDR3 sequence is CASSQGEGGPRETQYF. The CDR3 DNA is TGCGCCAGCAGCCAAGGCGAGGGAGGGCCGCGGGAGACCCAGTACTTC.